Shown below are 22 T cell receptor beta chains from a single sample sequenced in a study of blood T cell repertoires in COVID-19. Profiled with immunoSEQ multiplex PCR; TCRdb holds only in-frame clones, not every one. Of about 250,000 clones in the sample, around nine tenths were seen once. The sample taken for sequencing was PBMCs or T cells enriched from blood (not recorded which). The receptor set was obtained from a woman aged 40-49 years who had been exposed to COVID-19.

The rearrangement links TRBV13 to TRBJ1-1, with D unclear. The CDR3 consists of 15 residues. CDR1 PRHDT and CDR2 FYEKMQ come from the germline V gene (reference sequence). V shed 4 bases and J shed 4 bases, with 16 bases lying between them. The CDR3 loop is CASSYPLEGSTEAFF. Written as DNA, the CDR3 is TGTGCCAGCAGCTACCCCCTTGAAGGGAGCACTGAAGCTTTCTTT.

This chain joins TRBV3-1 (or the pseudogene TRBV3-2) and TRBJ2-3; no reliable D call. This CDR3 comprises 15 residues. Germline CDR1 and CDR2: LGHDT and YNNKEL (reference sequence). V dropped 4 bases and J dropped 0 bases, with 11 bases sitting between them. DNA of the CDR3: TGTGCCAGCAGCCCCGGTTCCTTAAGCACAGATACGCAGTATTTT. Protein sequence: CASSPGSLSTDTQYF.

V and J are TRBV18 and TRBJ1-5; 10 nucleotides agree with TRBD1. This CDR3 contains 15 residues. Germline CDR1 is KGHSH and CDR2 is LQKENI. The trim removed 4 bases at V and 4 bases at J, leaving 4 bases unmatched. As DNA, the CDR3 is TGTGCCAGCTCACTGGGACAGGGGCTAAATCAGCCCCAGCATTTT. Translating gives CASSLGQGLNQPQHF.

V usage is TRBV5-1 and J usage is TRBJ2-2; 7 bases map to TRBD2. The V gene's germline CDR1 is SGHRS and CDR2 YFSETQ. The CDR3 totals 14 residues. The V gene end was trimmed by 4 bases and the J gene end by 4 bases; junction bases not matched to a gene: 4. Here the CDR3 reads CASSPGRGTGELFF. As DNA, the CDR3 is TGCGCCAGCAGCCCGGGGAGGGGCACCGGGGAGCTGTTTTTT.

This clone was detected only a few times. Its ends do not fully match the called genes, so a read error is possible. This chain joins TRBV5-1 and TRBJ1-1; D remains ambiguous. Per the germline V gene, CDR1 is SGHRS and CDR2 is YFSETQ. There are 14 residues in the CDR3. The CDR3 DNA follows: TGTGCCAGCAGCCCTCGGGATGGGAACACTGAAGCTTTCTTT. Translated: CASSPRDGNTEAFF.

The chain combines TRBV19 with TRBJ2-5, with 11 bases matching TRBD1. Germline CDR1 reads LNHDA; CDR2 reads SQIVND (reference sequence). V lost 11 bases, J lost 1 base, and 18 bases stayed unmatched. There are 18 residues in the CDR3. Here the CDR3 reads CAGTPPGQGVFGQETQYF. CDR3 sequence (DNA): TGTGCCGGAACACCGCCGGGACAGGGGGTCTTTGGCCAAGAGACCCAGTACTTC.

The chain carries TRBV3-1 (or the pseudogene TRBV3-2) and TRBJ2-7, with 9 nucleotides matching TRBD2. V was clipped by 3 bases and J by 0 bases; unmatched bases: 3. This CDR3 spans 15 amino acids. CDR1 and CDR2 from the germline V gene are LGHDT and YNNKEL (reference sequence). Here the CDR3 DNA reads TGTGCCAGCAGCCAGACTAGCGGACCCTCCTACGAGCAGTACGTC. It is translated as CASSQTSGPSYEQYV.

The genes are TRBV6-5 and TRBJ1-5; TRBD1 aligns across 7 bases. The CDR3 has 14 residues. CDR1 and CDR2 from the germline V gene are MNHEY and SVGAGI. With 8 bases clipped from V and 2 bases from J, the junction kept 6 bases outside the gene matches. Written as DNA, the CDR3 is TGTGCCAGCTCGGGACAGCGGGGCAATCAGCCCCAGCATTTT. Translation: CASSGQRGNQPQHF.

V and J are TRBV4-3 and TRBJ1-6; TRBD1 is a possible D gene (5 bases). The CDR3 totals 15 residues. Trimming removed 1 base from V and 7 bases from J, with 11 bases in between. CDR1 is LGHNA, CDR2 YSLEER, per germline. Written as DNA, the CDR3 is TGCGCCAGCAGCCAAGGACGGGAGGGGAATTCACCCCTCCACTTT. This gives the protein CASSQGREGNSPLHF.

CDR3 in amino acids: CASSQEVLQSYNSPLHF. CDR3 coding DNA: TGCGCCAGCAGCCAAGAGGTTTTACAGAGCTATAATTCACCCCTCCACTTT. This sequence joins TRBV4-1 and TRBJ1-6; D is ambiguous. CDR3 length: 17 amino acids. CDR1 is MGHRA, CDR2 YSYEKL, per germline. The V gene lost 0 bases and the J gene lost 3 bases, with 12 bases spanning the gap.

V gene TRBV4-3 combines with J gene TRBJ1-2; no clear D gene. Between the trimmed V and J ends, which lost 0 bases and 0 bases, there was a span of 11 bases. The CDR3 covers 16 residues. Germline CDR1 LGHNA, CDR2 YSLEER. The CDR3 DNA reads TGCGCCAGCAGCCAAGATGGCGGAGGTGCTAACTATGGCTACACCTTC. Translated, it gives CASSQDGGGANYGYTF.

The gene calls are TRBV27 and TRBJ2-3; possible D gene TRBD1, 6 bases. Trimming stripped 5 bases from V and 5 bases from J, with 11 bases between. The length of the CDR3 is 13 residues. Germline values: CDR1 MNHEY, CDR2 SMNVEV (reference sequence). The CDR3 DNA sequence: TGTGCCAGCAGTCCCTACAGGGTAGATACGCAGTATTTT. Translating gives CASSPYRVDTQYF.

The CDR3 is CASSKDRGTASTYEQYF. The CDR3 DNA reads TGTGCCAGTAGTAAGGACAGGGGGACGGCTTCTACCTACGAGCAGTACTTC. The chain combines TRBV19 with TRBJ2-7; 10 bases are a match to TRBD1. The CDR3 consists of 17 residues. The germline CDR1 and CDR2 sequences are LNHDA and SQIVND (reference sequence). With V trimmed by 4 bases and J by 2 bases, 11 bases remained unmatched.

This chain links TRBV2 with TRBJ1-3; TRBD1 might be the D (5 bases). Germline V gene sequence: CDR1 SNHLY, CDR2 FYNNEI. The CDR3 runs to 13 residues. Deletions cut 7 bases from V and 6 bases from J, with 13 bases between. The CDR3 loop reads CASNFRGANTIYF. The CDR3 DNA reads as TGTGCCAGCAATTTTAGGGGCGCAAACACCATATATTTT.

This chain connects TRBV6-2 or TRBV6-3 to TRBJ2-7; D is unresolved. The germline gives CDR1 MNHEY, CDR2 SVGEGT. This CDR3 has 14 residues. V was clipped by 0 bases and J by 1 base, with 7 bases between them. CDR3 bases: TGTGCCAGCAGTTACTCGTTATATTCCTACGAGCAGTACGTC. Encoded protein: CASSYSLYSYEQYV.

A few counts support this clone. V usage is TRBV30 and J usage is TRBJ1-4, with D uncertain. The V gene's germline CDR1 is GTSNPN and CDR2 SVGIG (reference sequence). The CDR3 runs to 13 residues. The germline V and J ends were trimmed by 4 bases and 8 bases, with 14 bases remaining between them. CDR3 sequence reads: CAWNWRVDEKLFF. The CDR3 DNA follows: TGTGCCTGGAATTGGAGGGTCGACGAAAAACTGTTTTTT. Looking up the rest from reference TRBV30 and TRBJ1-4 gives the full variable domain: SQTIHQWPATLVQPVGSPLSLECTVEGTSNPNLYWYRQAAGRGLQLLFYSVGIGQISSEVPQNLSASRPQDRQFILSSKKLLLSDSGFYLCAWNWRVDEKLFFGSGTQLSVL.

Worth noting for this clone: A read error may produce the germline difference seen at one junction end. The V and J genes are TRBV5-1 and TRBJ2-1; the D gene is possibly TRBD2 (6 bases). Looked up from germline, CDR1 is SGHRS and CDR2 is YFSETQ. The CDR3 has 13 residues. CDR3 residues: CASRSAGRGEQFF. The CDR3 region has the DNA TGTGCCAGCAGATCGGCGGGACGGGGTGAGCAGTTCTTC.

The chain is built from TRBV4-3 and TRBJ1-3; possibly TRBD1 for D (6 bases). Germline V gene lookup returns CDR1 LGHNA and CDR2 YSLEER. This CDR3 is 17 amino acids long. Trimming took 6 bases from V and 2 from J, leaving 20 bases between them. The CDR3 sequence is CASSPRPPGGPGNTIYF. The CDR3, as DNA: TGCGCCAGCAGTCCGAGGCCCCCCGGGGGGCCTGGAAACACCATATATTTT.

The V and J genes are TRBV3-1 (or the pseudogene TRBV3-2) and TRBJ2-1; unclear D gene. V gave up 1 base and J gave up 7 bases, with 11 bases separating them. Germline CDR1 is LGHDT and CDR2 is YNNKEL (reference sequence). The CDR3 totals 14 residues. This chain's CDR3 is CASSQVLNSNEQFF. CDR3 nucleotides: TGTGCCAGCAGCCAAGTACTAAATTCGAATGAGCAGTTCTTC.

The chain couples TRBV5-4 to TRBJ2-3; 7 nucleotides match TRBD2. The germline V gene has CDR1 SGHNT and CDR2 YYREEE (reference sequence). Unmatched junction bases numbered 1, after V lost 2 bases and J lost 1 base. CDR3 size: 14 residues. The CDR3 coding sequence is TGTGCCAGCAGCTTCACTAGCGGCACAGATACGCAGTATTTT. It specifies CASSFTSGTDTQYF.

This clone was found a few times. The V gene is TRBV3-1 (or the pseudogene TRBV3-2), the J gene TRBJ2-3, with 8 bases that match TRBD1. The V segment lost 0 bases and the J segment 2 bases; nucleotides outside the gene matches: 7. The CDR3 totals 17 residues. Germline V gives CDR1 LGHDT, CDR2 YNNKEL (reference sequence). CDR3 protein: CASSQDWTGTNTDTQYF. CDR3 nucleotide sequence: TGTGCCAGCAGCCAAGATTGGACAGGGACAAACACAGATACGCAGTATTTT.

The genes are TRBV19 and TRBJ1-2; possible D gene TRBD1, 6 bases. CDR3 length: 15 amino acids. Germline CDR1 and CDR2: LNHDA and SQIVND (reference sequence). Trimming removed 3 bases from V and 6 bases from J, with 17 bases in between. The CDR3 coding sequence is TGTGCCAGTAGTATCTGGACAGCTGATACTAATGGCTACACCTTC. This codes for CASSIWTADTNGYTF.